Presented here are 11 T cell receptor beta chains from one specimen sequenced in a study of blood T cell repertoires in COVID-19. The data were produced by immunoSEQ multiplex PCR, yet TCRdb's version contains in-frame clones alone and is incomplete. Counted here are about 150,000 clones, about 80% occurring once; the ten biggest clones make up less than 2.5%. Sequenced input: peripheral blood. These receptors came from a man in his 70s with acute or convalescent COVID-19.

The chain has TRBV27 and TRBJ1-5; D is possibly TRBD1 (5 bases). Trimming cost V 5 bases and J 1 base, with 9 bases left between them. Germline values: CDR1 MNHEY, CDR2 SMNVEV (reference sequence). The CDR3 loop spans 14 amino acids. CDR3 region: CASSHRGSNQPQHF. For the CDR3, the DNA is TGTGCCAGCAGTCACCGGGGGAGCAATCAGCCCCAGCATTTT.

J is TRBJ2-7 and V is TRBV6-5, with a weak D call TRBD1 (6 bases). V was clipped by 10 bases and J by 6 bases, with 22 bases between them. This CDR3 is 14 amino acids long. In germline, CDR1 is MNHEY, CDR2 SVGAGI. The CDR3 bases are TGTGCCATTCTAATCCCAATAACAGGGTCCGAGCAGTACTTC. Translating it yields CAILIPITGSEQYF.

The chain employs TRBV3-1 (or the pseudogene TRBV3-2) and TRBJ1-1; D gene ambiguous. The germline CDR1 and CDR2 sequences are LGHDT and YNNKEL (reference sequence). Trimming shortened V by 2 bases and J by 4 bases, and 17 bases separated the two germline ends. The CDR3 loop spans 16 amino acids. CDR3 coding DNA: TGTGCCAGCAGCCAATCCGGTGGGGAGGGAGGCACTGAAGCTTTCTTT. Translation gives CASSQSGGEGGTEAFF.

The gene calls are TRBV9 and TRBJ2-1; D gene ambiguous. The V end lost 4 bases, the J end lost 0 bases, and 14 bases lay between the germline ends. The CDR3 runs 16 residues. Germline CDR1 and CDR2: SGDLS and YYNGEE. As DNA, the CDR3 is TGTGCCAGCAGCCCCTGGTATGTAGACTCCTACAATGAGCAGTTCTTC. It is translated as CASSPWYVDSYNEQFF.

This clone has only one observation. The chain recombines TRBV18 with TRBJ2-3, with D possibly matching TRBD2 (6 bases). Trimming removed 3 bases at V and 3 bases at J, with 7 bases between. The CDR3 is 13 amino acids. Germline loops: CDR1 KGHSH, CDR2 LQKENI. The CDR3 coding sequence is TGTGCCAGCTCACCTGGGGGGACAGATACGCAGTATTTT. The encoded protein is CASSPGGTDTQYF.

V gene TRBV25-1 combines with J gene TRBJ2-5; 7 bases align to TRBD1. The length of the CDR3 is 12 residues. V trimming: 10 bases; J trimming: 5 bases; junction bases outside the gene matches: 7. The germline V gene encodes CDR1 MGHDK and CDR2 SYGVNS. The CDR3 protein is CATTGVRETQYF. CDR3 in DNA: TGTGCCACAACAGGGGTGAGGGAGACCCAGTACTTC.

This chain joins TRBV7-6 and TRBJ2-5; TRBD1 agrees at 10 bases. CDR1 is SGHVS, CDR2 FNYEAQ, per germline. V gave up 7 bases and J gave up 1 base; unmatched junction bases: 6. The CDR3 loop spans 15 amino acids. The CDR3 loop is CASTGTGALQETQYF. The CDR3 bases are TGTGCCAGCACCGGGACAGGGGCTCTCCAAGAGACCCAGTACTTC. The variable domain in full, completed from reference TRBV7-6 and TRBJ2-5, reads GAGVSQSPRYKVTKRGQDVALRCDPISGHVSLYWYRQALGQGPEFLTYFNYEAQQDKSGLPNDRFSAERPEGSISTLTIQRTEQRDSAMYRCASTGTGALQETQYFGPGTRLLVL.

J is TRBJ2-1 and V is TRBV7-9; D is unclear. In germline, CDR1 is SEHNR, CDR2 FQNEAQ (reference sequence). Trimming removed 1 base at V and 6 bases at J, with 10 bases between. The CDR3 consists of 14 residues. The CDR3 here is CASSLEFRGNEQFF. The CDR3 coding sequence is TGTGCCAGCAGCTTAGAGTTCAGAGGCAATGAGCAGTTCTTC.

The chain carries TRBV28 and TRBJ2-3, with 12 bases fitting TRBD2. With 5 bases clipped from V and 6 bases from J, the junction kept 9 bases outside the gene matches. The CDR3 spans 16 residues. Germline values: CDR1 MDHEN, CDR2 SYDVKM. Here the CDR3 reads CASSLLAGGHRDTQYF. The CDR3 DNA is TGTGCCAGCAGTCTACTAGCGGGGGGCCATCGGGATACGCAGTATTTT.

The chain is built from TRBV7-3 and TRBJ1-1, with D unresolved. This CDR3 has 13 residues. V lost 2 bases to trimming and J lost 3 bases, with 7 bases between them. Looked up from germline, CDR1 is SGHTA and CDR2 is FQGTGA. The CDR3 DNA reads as TGTGCCAGCAGCTTAGGCTTGGACACTGAAGCTTTCTTT. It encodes CASSLGLDTEAFF.

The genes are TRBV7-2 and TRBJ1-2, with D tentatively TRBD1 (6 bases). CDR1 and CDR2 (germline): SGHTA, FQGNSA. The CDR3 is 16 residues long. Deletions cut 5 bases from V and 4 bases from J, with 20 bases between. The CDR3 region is CASSAPTGGVTYGYTF. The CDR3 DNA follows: TGTGCCAGCAGCGCACCGACAGGTGGGGTAACCTATGGCTACACCTTC.